This TCR beta chain was found in a study of post-analysis software for immune sequencing data. For the study at large: Included among the disease courses, which were recorded for the cohort, were relapsing-remitting, secondary progressive and progressive-relapsing multiple sclerosis. Study outcomes and limitations: In patients, 4 to 6 TRBV segments were more frequent than in controls, with TRBV5-6, TRBV5-1 and TRBV20-1 among them.

Trimming pared 4 bases from V and 1 base from J, leaving 16 bases between. CDR1 is MNHEY and CDR2 is SMNVEV in the germline V gene (reference sequence). The CDR3 has 16 amino acids. Turning to this clonotype: Its antigen is unknown.

TCR beta cDNA libraries had unique molecular identifiers. TCRdb fed the PCR reads into MiXCR, producing one record per CDR3 protein. The sample has about 430,000 distinct CDR3 sequences; about 39% are singletons. Sequences were obtained from blood. The sequence came from a girl aged 2 to 10 with multiple sclerosis. V gene TRBV27 combines with J gene TRBJ1-1; D is uncertain. CDR3 nucleotide sequence: TGTGCCAGCAGTTACCGGATAGGGCGCCGGAACACTGAAGCTTTCTTT. As protein: CASSYRIGRRNTEAFF.